The present TCR beta chain was sequenced within a study of OX40 agonist ivuxolimab in advanced cancers. Study-wide context: The costimulatory receptor OX40 (CD134) was targeted by ivuxolimab, a fully human IgG2 agonistic monoclonal antibody. The paper covers the monotherapy dose-escalation part of the phase I ivuxolimab trial, which included N ≈ 50 patients. Intravenous ivuxolimab was administered to patients every 2 weeks at six dose levels: 0.01, 0.1, 0.3, 1.5, 3 and 10 mg/kg. Of the 52 patients in dose escalation, about 20 had hepatocellular carcinoma, approximately 15 had melanoma, 9 had renal cell carcinoma and 9 had head and neck cancer. The purpose of peripheral TCRbeta sequencing was to test whether ivuxolimab changed TCR sequence diversity and led to clonal T-cell expansion. Patients were allowed to have had prior anti-PD-1, anti-PD-L1 or anti-CTLA-4 therapy, and around two fifths of the dose-escalation patients had been treated with checkpoint inhibitors. Partial responses occurred in three dose-escalation patients: two with cutaneous melanoma and one with hepatocellular carcinoma. In the dose-escalation cohort, over 65% of patients were male, and the mean age was about 55 years, with a range of about 23 to 90. General findings and caveats noted by the study authors: The antigen specificity of the clonally expanded peripheral T cells was not determined. In partial responders in the 0.1-3.0 mg/kg groups, normalized peripheral clonal expansion was found to be among the lowest, especially among CD8+ T cells. Clonal expansion of both CD4+ and CD8+ blood T cells was observed from baseline to week 6 at doses 0.1 to 3.0 mg/kg. Low levels of normalized T-cell clonal expansion were also seen in some patients who did not respond. After ivuxolimab, expanded clones were on average more numerous among CD8+ T cells than among CD4+ T cells.

To sequence the TCRbeta CDR3 region, genomic DNA was isolated from the sorted cells. The immunoSEQ Assay was used for sequencing of TCRbeta CDR3 regions. This is the immuneACCESS table as TCRdb keeps it, with only in-frame sequences that have V and J called. A part of the clones is gone; compared with another copy, unresolved V genes explain less than half, and the rest is unexplained. This sample gives over 65,000 clones in total; 90% of them show up just once. The ten largest clones take up approximately 1.8% of the sample. A remark on this clone: Its target antigen remains unknown. No clone much larger than this one lies a single base away; base qualities are absent.

The trial excluded patients who had a history of autoimmune disease or were on systemic immunosuppression. Peripheral blood for TCR sequencing was drawn from every dose cohort at baseline, at cycle 4 day 1 and at cycle 7 day 1. The samples were drawn from a first-in-human, open-label, multicenter phase I dose-escalation trial of ivuxolimab. Adults with locally advanced or metastatic melanoma, renal cell carcinoma, hepatocellular carcinoma or head and neck squamous cell carcinoma were enrolled in the trial. Before TCR sequencing, CD4+ T cells and CD8+ T cells from peripheral blood were sorted into separate populations. For CDR1 and CDR2, the germline V gene (reference sequence) lists MNHNY and SVGAGI. The CDR3 contains 14 residues, cysteine and phenylalanine counted. Just CDR3 DNA is preserved here, 42 bases in frame from base 1. V drops 6 bases and J drops 4 bases, leaving 10 bases in between.

The TCR was taken from an adult with an advanced solid tumor such as melanoma, head and neck, liver or kidney cancer. Sequences were derived from CD4+ or CD8+ T cells sorted from blood, sampled in a trial of the OX40 agonist ivuxolimab. Recombination joined TRBV6-6 with TRBJ2-6; D gene: possibly TRBD2, on 6 matching bases. The CDR3 protein: CASRGGTGANVLTF. The nucleotide sequence reads TGTGCCAGCAGGGGGGGTACCGGGGCCAACGTCCTGACTTTC.